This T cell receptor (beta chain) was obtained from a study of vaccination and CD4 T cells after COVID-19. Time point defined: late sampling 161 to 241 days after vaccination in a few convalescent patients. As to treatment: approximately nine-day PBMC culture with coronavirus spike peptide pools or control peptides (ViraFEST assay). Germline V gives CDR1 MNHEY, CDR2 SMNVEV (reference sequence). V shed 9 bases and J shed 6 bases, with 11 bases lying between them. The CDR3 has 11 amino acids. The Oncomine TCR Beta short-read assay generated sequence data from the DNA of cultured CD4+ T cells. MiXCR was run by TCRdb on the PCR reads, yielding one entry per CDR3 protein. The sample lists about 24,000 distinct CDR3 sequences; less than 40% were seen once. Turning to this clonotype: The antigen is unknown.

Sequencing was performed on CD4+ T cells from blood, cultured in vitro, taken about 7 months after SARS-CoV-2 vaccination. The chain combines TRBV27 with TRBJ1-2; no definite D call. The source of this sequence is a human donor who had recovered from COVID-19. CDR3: CARPLRHGYTF. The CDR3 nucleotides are TGTGCCAGGCCCCTCCGGCATGGCTACACCTTC.